The rows below give T cell receptor beta chains drawn from one sample of a study of blood T cell repertoires in COVID-19. Only in-frame clones appear in the TCRdb table, and some are missing; sequencing was by immunoSEQ multiplex PCR. The sample lists just over 50,000 clones, less than 90% occurring once. Sequences were obtained from peripheral blood. All receptors derive from a human donor with active COVID-19. The donor label of this sample is uncertain. Both conserved end residues are part of each CDR3. A D gene is named only where the DNA matches it firmly. Not every row has a clone size; where given, it reads once, few, many or a size class.

clone size	D gene	J gene	V gene	CDR3 protein	CDR3 DNA
NA	NA	TRBJ1-2	TRBV19	CARPGLTGPPNYGYTF	TGTGCCAGGCCTGGTCTAACGGGTCCTCCTAACTATGGCTACACCTTC
NA	NA	TRBJ1-2	TRBV29-1	CSVGTGLMSGYTF	TGCAGCGTTGGGACCGGACTTATGAGTGGCTACACCTTC
NA	NA	TRBJ1-1	TRBV7-8	CASSSGLGAGSTEAFF	TGTGCCAGCAGCTCGGGCCTAGGGGCGGGGTCCACTGAAGCTTTCTTT
NA	NA	TRBJ1-1	TRBV5-1	CASSSFLTGNTEAFF	TGCGCCAGCAGCTCCTTCCTCACAGGTAACACTGAAGCTTTCTTT
NA	NA	TRBJ2-7	TRBV11-2	CASTFLDRGLYYEQYF	TGTGCCAGCACCTTCTTAGATCGGGGGTTGTACTACGAGCAGTACTTC
NA	TRBD2	TRBJ2-7	TRBV7-2	CASSSQRGSSSYEQYF	TGTGCCAGCAGCTCCCAGCGGGGCTCGAGCTCCTACGAGCAGTACTTC
once	TRBD1	TRBJ1-3	TRBV29-1	CSVSQGADFSGNTIYF	TGCAGCGTTTCTCAGGGGGCTGATTTCTCTGGAAACACCATATATTTT
NA	NA	TRBJ1-1	TRBV6-5	CASSYGGPGGAFF	TGTGCCAGCAGTTACGGGGGTCCGGGAGGAGCTTTCTTT
NA	TRBD1	TRBJ2-2	TRBV11-2	CASRVQGGSNTGELFF	TGTGCCAGCAGGGTACAGGGGGGATCGAACACCGGGGAGCTGTTTTTT
NA	NA	TRBJ1-2	TRBV10-3	CAISNGGSNYGYTF	TGTGCCATCAGTAATGGCGGATCCAACTATGGCTACACCTTC
NA	TRBD1	TRBJ1-4	TRBV19	CASSIGGTGDEKLFF	TGTGCCAGTAGTATAGGTGGGACAGGGGATGAAAAACTGTTTTTT
NA	NA	TRBJ1-2	TRBV3-1/TRBV3-2	CASSQERSGKLSNYGYTF	TGTGCCAGCAGCCAAGAACGGTCCGGGAAACTCTCTAACTATGGCTACACCTTC
NA	NA	TRBJ1-3	TRBV29-1	CSVEDNQGSSGNTIYF	TGCAGCGTTGAAGATAATCAGGGGTCCTCTGGAAACACCATATATTTT
NA	TRBD1	TRBJ1-6	TRBV19	CASTPGTGGSPLHF	TGTGCCAGTACCCCCGGGACAGGGGGTTCACCCCTCCACTTT
once	NA	TRBJ1-1	TRBV12-3/TRBV12-4	CASSPDYSTEAFF	TGTGCCAGCAGCCCGGACTATTCAACTGAAGCTTTCTTT
once	TRBD1	TRBJ2-2	TRBV5-4	CASRSEPGQGFGELFF	TGTGCCAGCAGGTCTGAACCGGGACAGGGGTTCGGGGAGCTGTTTTTT
NA	TRBD1	TRBJ1-2	TRBV19	CASRGTGGDPNYGYTF	TGTGCCAGTAGAGGGACAGGGGGGGATCCTAACTATGGCTACACCTTC
NA	TRBD1	TRBJ1-2	TRBV6-5	CASLWGVRGSYGYTF	TGTGCCAGCCTTTGGGGGGTCAGGGGGAGCTATGGCTACACCTTC
NA	NA	TRBJ2-7	TRBV10-3	CAISERGARDEQYF	TGTGCCATCAGTGAGCGGGGGGCTAGGGACGAGCAGTACTTC
NA	NA	TRBJ1-2	TRBV4-1	CASSQGPGHGYTF	TGCGCCAGCAGCCAAGGTCCAGGGCATGGCTACACCTTC
NA	NA	TRBJ1-2	TRBV7-2	CASSYKLGRTNYGYTF	TGTGCCAGCAGCTACAAGCTGGGGAGGACTAACTATGGCTACACCTTC
NA	NA	TRBJ2-1	TRBV23-1	CASSQHSTGNEQFF	TGCGCCAGCAGTCAGCACTCTACTGGCAATGAGCAGTTCTTC
NA	NA	TRBJ2-3	TRBV19	CASSRTLTTDTQYF	TGTGCCAGTAGCAGGACACTTACCACAGATACGCAGTATTTT
NA	NA	TRBJ1-1	TRBV5-1	CASSVFAEGTEAFF	TGCGCCAGCAGCGTCTTTGCGGAAGGCACTGAAGCTTTCTTT
NA	TRBD1	TRBJ2-5	TRBV7-2	CASSFKGAGETQYF	TGTGCCAGCAGCTTCAAGGGGGCGGGTGAGACCCAGTACTTC